The clone carrying this T cell receptor beta chain came up a few times. V was cut by 3 bases and J by 0 bases, with 10 bases left in between. The CDR3 consists of 15 residues. Germline V gene sequence: CDR1 ENHRY, CDR2 SYGVKD. These data come from a study of response to subunit inactivated influenza vaccine. Using its own MiXCR run on the RT-PCR reads, TCRdb lists one record per CDR3 protein. The table has a few hundred thousand distinct CDR3 sequences, 22% seen once. The rearrangement links TRBV10-3 to TRBJ2-3; weak D call: TRBD1 (5 bases). Sample: PBMCs from blood, taken 21 months after vaccination. This clonotype originated in a man aged 50 to 69 who received an inactivated influenza vaccine. CDR3 coding DNA: TGTGCCATCAGTGATCCGACAGCAAGCACAGATACGCAGTATTTT. Its protein is CAISDPTASTDTQYF.